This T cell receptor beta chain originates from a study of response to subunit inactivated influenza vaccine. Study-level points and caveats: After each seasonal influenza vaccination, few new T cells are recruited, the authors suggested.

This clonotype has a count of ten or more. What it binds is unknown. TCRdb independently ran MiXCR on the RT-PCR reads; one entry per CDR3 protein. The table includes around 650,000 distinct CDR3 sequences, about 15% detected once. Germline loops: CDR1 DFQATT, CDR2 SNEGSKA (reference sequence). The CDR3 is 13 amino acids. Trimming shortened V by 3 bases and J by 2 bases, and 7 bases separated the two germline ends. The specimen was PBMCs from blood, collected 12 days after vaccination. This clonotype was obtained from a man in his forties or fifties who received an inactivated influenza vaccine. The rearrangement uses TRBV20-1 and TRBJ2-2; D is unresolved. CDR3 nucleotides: TGCAGTGCTAGGCCGGACAACACCGGGGAGCTGTTTTTT. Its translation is CSARPDNTGELFF.